This T cell receptor beta chain originates from a study of T cell responses to AZD1222 COVID-19 vaccine. About the study: Second doses that came at about 4 or about 12 weeks were put together.

The study's findings and limits: In a largely white British group with more females than males, clonal diversity was possibly underestimated. Increases in Spike-specific TCR breadth and depth were seen after two AZD1222 doses.

As for this clone: Its specificity is unknown.

The CDR3 is 16 amino acids. The germline CDR1 and CDR2 sequences are MNHNS and SASEGT. V gave up 4 bases and J gave up 3 bases; unmatched junction bases: 9. The repertoire was sequenced with immunoSEQ multiplex PCR; TCRdb's copy has only in-frame clones and lacks some. The sample lists roughly 140,000 clones; approximately 88% were seen once. The sequencing used peripheral blood, collected on day 0 of AZD1222 vaccination. The chain joins TRBV6-1 to TRBJ1-3; 7 positions agree with TRBD1. The receptor comes from an adult in good health. The DNA of the CDR3 is TGTGCCAGCAGTGCCAGACAGGGCGGAGGTGGAAACACCATATATTTT. Translated: CASSARQGGGGNTIYF.